This TCR beta chain was recorded in a study of T cell clonality in common variable immunodeficiency. Germline assignment: CDR1 MNHEY and CDR2 SVGEGT. CDR3 length: 13 residues. Trimming left V 2 bases short and J 3 bases short, with 4 bases between. Whole-study findings and limits: CVID patient heterogeneity limited repertoire-clinical complication correlations. CVID subjects shared fewer TCRbeta clones than healthy controls did. In common variable immunodeficiency, TCR beta chains reportedly carried fewer deletions and N-nucleotide insertions.

The table lists this clone with a few counts. What it binds is unknown. The read stops 3 residues short of the end of the CDR3; the missing end is completed from the germline J gene. Libraries were prepared by immunoSEQ multiplex PCR; TCRdb keeps only in-frame clonotypes and omits some of them. Recorded here are 16,000 or so clones, none singletons. The sample taken for sequencing was peripheral blood mononuclear cells. The rearrangement links TRBV6-2 or TRBV6-3 to TRBJ2-2; D not resolved. The TCR was taken from a human donor with common variable immunodeficiency. The CDR3 DNA, read in part, is TGTGCCAGCAGTTACCACTACACCGGGGAG. Its protein product is CASSYHYTGE. The full CDR3 sequence reads CASSYHYTGELFF.